This T cell receptor beta chain was sequenced for a study of CD8+ T cells in alopecia areata. In its sample, this clone was seen a few times. Peripheral blood and lesional scalp punch biopsies came from alopecia areata patients. V was cut by 0 bases and J by 2 bases, with 11 bases left in between. The CDR3 is 14 residues long. Germline CDR1 reads SQVTM; CDR2 reads ANQGSEA. cDNA serving as the sequencing template came from extracted, reverse transcribed RNA. Method: immunoSEQ multiplex PCR; TCRdb's copy keeps in-frame clones and lacks some. The sample includes about 64,000 clones, about 40% of them seen just once.

This chain connects TRBV29-1 to TRBJ2-7, with a possible D match to TRBD2 (7 bases). This TCR was sampled from a human donor with alopecia areata. Sequencing was performed on NKG2D-low CD8+ T cells sorted from blood. The CDR3 reads CSVEDQGGAYEQYF. The CDR3 DNA is TGCAGCGTTGAAGATCAAGGGGGGGCCTACGAGCAGTACTTC.